This TCR beta chain stems from a study of cytomegalovirus exposure and HLA in healthy donors. The CDR3 is made up of 12 amino acids. V was pared by 8 bases and J by 6 bases, with 14 bases between. The germline gives CDR1 MNHEY, CDR2 SMNVEV (reference sequence). Sequenced by immunoSEQ multiplex PCR; TCRdb stores in-frame clones only, minus some. The sample contains a few hundred thousand clones, over 80% of which appear only once. This clonotype was sampled from a woman in her twenties or thirties in good health and CMV-seropositive. This chain links TRBV27 with TRBJ2-7; a weak D match, TRBD2 (7 bases). What was sequenced was PBMCs. The CDR3 loop is CASGGGSFEQYF. The CDR3 bases are TGTGCCAGCGGGGGCGGGAGTTTCGAGCAGTACTTC.